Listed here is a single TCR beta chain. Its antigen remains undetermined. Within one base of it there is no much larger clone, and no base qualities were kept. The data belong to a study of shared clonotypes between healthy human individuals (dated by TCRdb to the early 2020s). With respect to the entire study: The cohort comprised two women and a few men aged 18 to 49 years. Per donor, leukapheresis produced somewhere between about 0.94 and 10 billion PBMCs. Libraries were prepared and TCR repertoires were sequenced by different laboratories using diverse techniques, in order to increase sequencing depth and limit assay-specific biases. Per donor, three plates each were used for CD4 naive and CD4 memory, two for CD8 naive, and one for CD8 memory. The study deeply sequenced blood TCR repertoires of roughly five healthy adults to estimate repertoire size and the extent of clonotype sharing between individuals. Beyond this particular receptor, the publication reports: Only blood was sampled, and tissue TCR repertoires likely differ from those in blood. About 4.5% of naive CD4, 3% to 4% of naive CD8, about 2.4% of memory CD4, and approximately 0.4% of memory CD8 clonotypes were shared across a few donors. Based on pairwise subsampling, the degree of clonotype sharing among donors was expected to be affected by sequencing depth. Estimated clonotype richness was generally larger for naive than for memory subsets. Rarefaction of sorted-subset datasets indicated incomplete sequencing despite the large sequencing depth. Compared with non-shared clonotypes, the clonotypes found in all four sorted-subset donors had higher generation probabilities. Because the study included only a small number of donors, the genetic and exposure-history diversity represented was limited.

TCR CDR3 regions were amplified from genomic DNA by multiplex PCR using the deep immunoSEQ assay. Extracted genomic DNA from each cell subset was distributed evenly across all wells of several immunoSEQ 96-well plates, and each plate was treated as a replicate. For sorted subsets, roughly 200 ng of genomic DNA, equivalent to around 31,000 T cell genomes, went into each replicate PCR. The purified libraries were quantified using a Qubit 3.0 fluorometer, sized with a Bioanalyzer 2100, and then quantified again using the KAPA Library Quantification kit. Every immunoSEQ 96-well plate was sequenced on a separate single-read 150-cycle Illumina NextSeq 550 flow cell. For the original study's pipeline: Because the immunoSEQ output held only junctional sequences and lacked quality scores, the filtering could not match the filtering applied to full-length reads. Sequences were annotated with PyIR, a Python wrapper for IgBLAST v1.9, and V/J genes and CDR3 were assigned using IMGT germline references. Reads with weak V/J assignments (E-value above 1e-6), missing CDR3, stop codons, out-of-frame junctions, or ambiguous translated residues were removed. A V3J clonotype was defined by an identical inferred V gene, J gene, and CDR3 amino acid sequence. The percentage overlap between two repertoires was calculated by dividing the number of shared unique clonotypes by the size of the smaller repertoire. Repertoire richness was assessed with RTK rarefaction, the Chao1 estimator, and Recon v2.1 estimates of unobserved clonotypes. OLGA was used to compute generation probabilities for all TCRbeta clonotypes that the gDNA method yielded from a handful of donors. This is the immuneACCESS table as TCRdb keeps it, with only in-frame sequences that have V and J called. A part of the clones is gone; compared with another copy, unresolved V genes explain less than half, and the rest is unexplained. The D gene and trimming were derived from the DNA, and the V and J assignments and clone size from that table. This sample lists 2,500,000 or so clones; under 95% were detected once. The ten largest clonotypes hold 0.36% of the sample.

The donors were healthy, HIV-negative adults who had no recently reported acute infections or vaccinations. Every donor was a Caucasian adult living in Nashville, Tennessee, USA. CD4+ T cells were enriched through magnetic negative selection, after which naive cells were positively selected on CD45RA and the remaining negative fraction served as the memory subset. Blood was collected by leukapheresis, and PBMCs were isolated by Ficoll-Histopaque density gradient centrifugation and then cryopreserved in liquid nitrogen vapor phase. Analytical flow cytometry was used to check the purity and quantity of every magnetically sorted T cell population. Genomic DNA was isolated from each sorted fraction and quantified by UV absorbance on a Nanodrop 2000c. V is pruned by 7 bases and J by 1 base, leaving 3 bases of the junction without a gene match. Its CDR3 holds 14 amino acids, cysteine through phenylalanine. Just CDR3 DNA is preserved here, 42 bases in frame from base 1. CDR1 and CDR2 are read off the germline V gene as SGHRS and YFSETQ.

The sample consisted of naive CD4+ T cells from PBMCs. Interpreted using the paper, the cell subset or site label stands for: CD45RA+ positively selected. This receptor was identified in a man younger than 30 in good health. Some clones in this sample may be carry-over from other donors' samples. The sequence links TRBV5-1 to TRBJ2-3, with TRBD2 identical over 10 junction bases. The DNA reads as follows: TGCGCCAGCCGAACTAGCGGGGGCACAGATACGCAGTATTTT. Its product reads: CASRTSGGTDTQYF.